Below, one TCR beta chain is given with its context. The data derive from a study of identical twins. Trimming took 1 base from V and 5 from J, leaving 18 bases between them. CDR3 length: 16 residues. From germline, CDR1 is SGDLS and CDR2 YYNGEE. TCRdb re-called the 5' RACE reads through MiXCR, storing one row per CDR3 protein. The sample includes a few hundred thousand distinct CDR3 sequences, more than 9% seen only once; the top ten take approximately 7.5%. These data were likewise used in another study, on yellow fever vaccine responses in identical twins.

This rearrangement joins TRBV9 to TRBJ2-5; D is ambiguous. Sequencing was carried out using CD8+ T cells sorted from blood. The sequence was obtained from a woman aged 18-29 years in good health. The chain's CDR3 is CASSVKAHRKWETQYF. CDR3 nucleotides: TGTGCCAGCAGCGTAAAGGCCCACCGGAAGTGGGAGACCCAGTACTTC.